The rows below give T cell receptor beta chains drawn from one sample of a study of cytomegalovirus exposure and HLA in healthy donors. Only in-frame clones appear in the TCRdb table, and some are missing; sequencing was by immunoSEQ multiplex PCR. The sample's table shows 200,000 to 250,000 clones. Sequenced input: PBMCs. These receptors were taken from a woman between 25 and 40 years old in good health and CMV-seropositive. CDR3s include the opening cysteine and the closing phenylalanine or tryptophan. The D gene is left open where the match is weak.

V	D	J	DNA	CDR3
TRBV6-5	-	TRBJ2-7	TGTGCCAGCAGATCAGACTTCTACGAGCAGTACTTC	CASRSDFYEQYF
TRBV18	-	TRBJ1-1	TGTGCCAGCTCACCAACAGGAGCCCCTAACACTGAAGCTTTCTTT	CASSPTGAPNTEAFF
TRBV7-2	-	TRBJ2-2	TGTGCCAGCAGCTTAGCGGCTAGCAGAAACACCGGGGAGCTGTTTTTT	CASSLAASRNTGELFF
TRBV28	TRBD2	TRBJ2-5	TGTGCCAGCAGTTCTTATAGCGGGAGTGAGGAGACCCAGTACTTC	CASSSYSGSEETQYF
TRBV6-8	-	TRBJ2-7	TGTGCCCGCCTGCAGTGGGCGCAGGGTAAGGACGAGCAGTACTTC	CARLQWAQGKDEQYF
TRBV27	-	TRBJ2-7	TGTGCCAGCAGTATGAGCGCCAACCTCTACGAGCAGTACTTC	CASSMSANLYEQYF
TRBV9	TRBD2	TRBJ2-1	TGTGCCAGCAGCGTTGACACCGGGACTAGCGGGGCCAATGAGCAGTTCTTC	CASSVDTGTSGANEQFF
TRBV7-2	-	TRBJ1-5	TGTGCCAGCAGCCTAAGGACGGGAGCACAGAATCAGCCCCAGCATTTT	CASSLRTGAQNQPQHF
TRBV19	TRBD2	TRBJ2-1	TGTGCCAGTGCCCTTGGGCGCGGGGGGCCGTACAATGAGCAGTTCTTC	CASALGRGGPYNEQFF
TRBV20-1	-	TRBJ2-5	TGCAGTGTCTCCGATCGGGAGACCCAGTACTTC	CSVSDRETQYF
TRBV11-3	-	TRBJ2-7	TGTGCCAGCAGCTCGGGACCGGCGGGGTACGAGCAGTACTTC	CASSSGPAGYEQYF
TRBV29-1	TRBD1	TRBJ1-2	TGCAGCGTTGACATCAGGGAACAGGGGAATTGGTATGGCTACACCTTC	CSVDIREQGNWYGYTF
TRBV9	-	TRBJ2-7	TGTGCCAGAAGGGGGGGTTGGACTGACTCCTACGAGCAGTACTTC	CARRGGWTDSYEQYF
TRBV28	-	TRBJ1-2	TGTGCCAGCAGTGAAAGGGGTTTTTCCTATGGCTACACCTTC	CASSERGFSYGYTF
TRBV11-2	TRBD1	TRBJ1-2	TGTGCCAGCAGCTCGACAGGGGTGGGCTACACCTTC	CASSSTGVGYTF
TRBV4-3	TRBD2	TRBJ2-5	TGCGCCAGCAGCCGAGGGACTAGCGGGAGTTTCCGAAAAGAGACCCAGTACTTC	CASSRGTSGSFRKETQYF
TRBV5-1	TRBD1	TRBJ2-5	TGCGCCAGCAGCTACCCGGACAGGGGAGAGACCCAGTACTTC	CASSYPDRGETQYF
TRBV27	TRBD1	TRBJ2-2	TGTGCCAGCAGAGCCGGGACAGGGGGCTCCGGGGAGCTGTTTTTT	CASRAGTGGSGELFF
TRBV7-9	TRBD2	TRBJ2-3	TGTGCCAGCAGCATACGGACTAGCGGGCCCCCGGGAGATACGCAGTATTTT	CASSIRTSGPPGDTQYF
TRBV27	TRBD1	TRBJ1-4	TGTGCCAGCAGTTTAGACAGGGGAGAAAAACTGTTTTTT	CASSLDRGEKLFF
TRBV5-8	-	TRBJ2-7	TGTGCCAGCAGCTTGGCTGACAGGACAAGCGAGCAGTACTTC	CASSLADRTSEQYF
TRBV5-6	-	TRBJ1-1	TGTGCCAGCAGCTTGGGGGGGGGCTCGGGGAACACTGAAGCTTTCTTT	CASSLGGGSGNTEAFF
TRBV4-1	-	TRBJ2-1	TGCGCCAGCAGCCCCTGGCAGGGGAGCGTGGATGAGCAGTTCTTC	CASSPWQGSVDEQFF
TRBV19	-	TRBJ2-5	TGTGCCAGTTCTAACACAGGGCGGGAGACCCAGTACTTC	CASSNTGRETQYF
TRBV6-1	TRBD1	TRBJ1-2	TGTGCCAGCATTCTCCGACAGGGCTATGGCTACACCTTC	CASILRQGYGYTF
TRBV19	-	TRBJ1-5	TGTGCCAGTAGTATTAAGAGGGATAATCAGCCCCAGCATTTT	CASSIKRDNQPQHF
TRBV11-2	-	TRBJ2-5	TGTGCCAGCAGCCAAATTCCGGGGGTGCTCCAAGAGACCCAGTACTTC	CASSQIPGVLQETQYF
TRBV7-5	-	TRBJ1-2	TGTGTCCAAGAAAGGCAGGGCACCTCCCCATTGCACTATGGCTACACCTTC	CVQERQGTSPLHYGYTF
TRBV7-2	TRBD2	TRBJ2-1	TGTGCCAGCAGCTTAGAGCGGACTAGGGTTTTCGGTGAGCAGTTCTTC	CASSLERTRVFGEQFF
TRBV18	TRBD2	TRBJ2-3	TGTGCCAGCTCACCTATAGCGGGAGGGGTCACAGATACGCAGTATTTT	CASSPIAGGVTDTQYF
TRBV30	-	TRBJ1-5	TGTGCCTGGAGTGCCGGGAATGAAGATCAGCCCCAGCATTTT	CAWSAGNEDQPQHF
TRBV6-5	-	TRBJ2-7	TGTGCCAGCAGTTACTCGATAGGGACTGAGGGGAGCGAGCAGTACTTC	CASSYSIGTEGSEQYF
TRBV7-2	-	TRBJ2-2	TGTGCCAGCAGCTTTGTCTCGGGGAGCGCTGGGGAGCTGTTTTTT	CASSFVSGSAGELFF
TRBV29-1	TRBD1	TRBJ1-1	TGCAGCGTCACCCTACAGGGGGCGAGTACTGAAGCTTTCTTT	CSVTLQGASTEAFF
TRBV5-1	TRBD1	TRBJ1-6	TGCGCCAGCAGCGAACAAGGGGGCAAGACTTCACCCCTCCACTTT	CASSEQGGKTSPLHF
TRBV7-9	TRBD1	TRBJ2-7	TGTGCCAGCAGCTTAGGTCAGGGGACAGGGGTATACGAGCAGTACTTC	CASSLGQGTGVYEQYF
TRBV27	-	TRBJ2-2	TGTGCCAGCAGTTTCGCGGCTGGCGGTCCCGAGGCCCTTGGCCGGGAGCTGTTTTTT	CASSFAAGGPEALGRELFF
TRBV5-1	-	TRBJ1-2	TGCGCCAGCAGCCCAACACTTGACAGATACTATGGCTACACCTTC	CASSPTLDRYYGYTF
TRBV7-2	-	TRBJ2-5	TGTGCCAGCAGCTTAGGAGGGATTCCGGGGACCCAGTACTTC	CASSLGGIPGTQYF
TRBV4-3	TRBD1	TRBJ1-2	TGCGCCAGCAGCCAAGATTCCACAGGGGGCTTCTATGGCTACACCTTC	CASSQDSTGGFYGYTF
TRBV6-1	-	TRBJ1-3	TGTGCCAGCAGCCCCACGGGATACGGAAACACCATATATTTT	CASSPTGYGNTIYF
TRBV29-1	TRBD2	TRBJ2-7	TGCAGCGTGACCGGGACTAGCGGGGCGGCCTACGAGCAGTACTTC	CSVTGTSGAAYEQYF
TRBV9	-	TRBJ1-2	TGTGCCAGCAGCGAACGAGGAGCTAACTATGGCTACACCTTC	CASSERGANYGYTF
TRBV18	TRBD1	TRBJ1-6	TGTGCCAGCTCGTCCGGGACAGGGGAATCACCCCTCCACTTT	CASSSGTGESPLHF
TRBV27	TRBD1	TRBJ2-6	TGTGCCAGCAGTCTAAAACCGACAGGGGGCTTGACTGGGGCCAACGTCCTGACTTTC	CASSLKPTGGLTGANVLTF
TRBV18	TRBD1	TRBJ2-7	TGTGCCAGCTCCCAGTCCGGGACAGTCTCCTACGAGCAGTACTTC	CASSQSGTVSYEQYF
TRBV7-2	-	TRBJ2-5	TGTGCCAGCAGCCCCTCCGAGACCCAGTACTTC	CASSPSETQYF
TRBV13	TRBD1	TRBJ2-7	TGTGCCAGCAGCTTAGGTGTGTTGAGGACAGGGGTCTACGAGCAGTACTTC	CASSLGVLRTGVYEQYF
TRBV6-5	TRBD1	TRBJ2-2	TGTGCCAGCAGTTTCTACAGGGGTTCCGGGGAGCTGTTTTTT	CASSFYRGSGELFF
TRBV4-1	-	TRBJ1-1	TGCGCCAGCAGCTACCATGGGGGGAAGGCTGAAGCTTTCTTT	CASSYHGGKAEAFF
TRBV28	TRBD1	TRBJ1-5	TGTGCCAGCAGTTTTATCCCGGGACAGGGCATCAGTCAGCCCCAGCATTTT	CASSFIPGQGISQPQHF
TRBV5-4	TRBD2	TRBJ2-3	TGTGCCAGCAGCGAGACTAGCGGGCAAGGTACAGATACGCAGTATTTT	CASSETSGQGTDTQYF